These 21 T cell receptor beta chains came from one sample sequenced in a study of blood T cell repertoires in COVID-19 (dated by TCRdb to 2018 to 2020). To prepare the library, the immunoSEQ multiplex PCR assay was applied. Entries here come from immuneACCESS through TCRdb and include only in-frame sequences with V and J called. Some clones fail to appear in such tables; in the studies checked, an unresolved V gene covers under half of the shortfall, and the cause of the remainder is unknown. The table for this sample lists some 96,000 clones; roughly 86% of them were counted only once. Clones ranked in the top ten supply 10% of the sample. The sample comprised peripheral blood. The receptors come from a man in his fifties with acute or convalescent COVID-19.

The table lists this clone with a count of one. The chain links TRBV4-2 to TRBJ2-1, with 10 bases lining up with TRBD2. CDR1 is LGHNA, CDR2 YNFKEQ, per germline. This CDR3 region has 16 residues. The ends lost 1 base at V and 14 bases at J; junction bases unmatched: 14. The CDR3 reads CASSQGDGAGGPPEFF. Here the CDR3 DNA reads TGTGCCAGCAGCCAAGGGGACGGAGCGGGAGGGCCTCCGGAGTTCTTC.

V gene TRBV19 combines with J gene TRBJ1-5, with unresolved D. The V and J ends lost 0 bases and 10 bases respectively, with 10 bases between them. Germline CDR1 and CDR2: LNHDA and SQIVND (reference sequence). This CDR3 contains 13 residues. The CDR3 region is CASSIERVRPQHF. The CDR3 nucleotides read TGTGCCAGTAGTATAGAGCGGGTTCGACCCCAGCATTTT. Filled out from reference TRBV19 and TRBJ1-5, the complete variable domain reads DGGITQSPKYLFRKEGQNVTLSCEQNLNHDAMYWYRQDPGQGLRLIYYSQIVNDFQKGDIAEGYSVSREKKESFPLTVTSAQKNPTAFYLCASSIERVRPQHFGDGTRLSIL.

This rearrangement joins TRBV6-5 to TRBJ2-7; TRBD2 might be the D (8 bases). Looked up from germline, CDR1 is MNHEY and CDR2 is SVGAGI. The CDR3 totals 15 residues. V gave up 6 bases and J gave up 2 bases, with 17 bases separating them. CDR3 nucleotides: TGTGCCAGCAGCCCCGGGAGGGGGCTCCCCTACGAGCAGTACTTC. This codes for CASSPGRGLPYEQYF.

The J gene is TRBJ2-5, the V gene TRBV9, with D perhaps matching TRBD2 (7 bases). Germline assignment: CDR1 SGDLS and CDR2 YYNGEE. CDR3 length equals 16 residues. Trimming left V 0 bases short and J 7 bases short, with 19 bases between. Here the CDR3 reads CASSVERGGLMGTQYF. The CDR3 DNA reads as TGTGCCAGCAGCGTAGAAAGGGGGGGCCTAATGGGGACCCAGTACTTC.

Concerning this clone: The sample carries other DNA sequences with the same CDR3. This chain connects TRBV28 to TRBJ2-7, with D perhaps TRBD2 (6 bases). V lost 5 bases and J lost 2, with 13 bases in between. Germline V CDR1 and CDR2: MDHEN, SYDVKM. This CDR3 is built from 14 residues. CDR3 protein: CASSLSGGAYEQYF. CDR3 DNA: TGTGCCAGCAGTCTCTCCGGGGGAGCCTACGAGCAGTACTTC.

V is TRBV19 and J is TRBJ2-1, with TRBD1 matching 9 bases. V shed 5 bases and J 10 bases; nucleotides not matched to a gene: 9. The CDR3 has 14 amino acids. Germline V gives CDR1 LNHDA, CDR2 SQIVND (reference sequence). In DNA, the CDR3 is TGTGCCAGTAGTCCAGCATGGACAGGGGTCGAGCAGTTCTTC. As protein: CASSPAWTGVEQFF.

CDR3 bases: TGTGCTAGTGGTTTTGAAATCGGGGGAGACACTGAAGCTTTCTTT. It specifies CASGFEIGGDTEAFF. This chain joins TRBV12-5 and TRBJ1-1, with D possibly matching TRBD1 (5 bases). Looked up from germline, CDR1 is LGHNT and CDR2 is FRNRAP. The CDR3 totals 15 residues. V was clipped by 3 bases and J by 3 bases, with 14 bases between them.

The chain recombines TRBV24-1 with TRBJ2-1; D is undetermined. V lost 7 bases and J 0 bases, leaving 12 bases between the germline ends. The length of the CDR3 is 15 residues. CDR1 is KGHDR, CDR2 SFDVKD, per germline. Here the CDR3 reads CATSLTASSYNEQFF. As DNA, the CDR3 is TGTGCCACCAGCTTGACTGCCTCCTCCTACAATGAGCAGTTCTTC.

There are a few counts of this clone. The J gene is TRBJ2-2, the V gene TRBV5-1, with 7 bases identical to TRBD1. CDR3 length equals 17 residues. J was trimmed by 5 bases and V by 3 bases; bases with no gene match: 13. Looked up from germline, CDR1 is SGHRS and CDR2 is YFSETQ. DNA of the CDR3: TGCGCCAGCAGCTGGACAGGCTGGGTCCCAGCGACCGGGGAGCTGTTTTTT. Translated, it gives CASSWTGWVPATGELFF.

This rearrangement joins TRBV4-1 to TRBJ2-3, with 8 bases identical to TRBD2. Germline values: CDR1 MGHRA, CDR2 YSYEKL. This CDR3 has 16 residues. The ends lost 4 bases at V and 0 bases at J; junction bases unmatched: 6. Here the CDR3 reads CASSLGLGSSTDTQYF. The DNA of the CDR3 is TGCGCCAGCAGCCTGGGACTAGGCTCTAGCACAGATACGCAGTATTTT.

The gene calls are TRBV19 and TRBJ2-3, with 8 bases matching TRBD2. This CDR3 is built from 15 residues. Germline V gene lookup returns CDR1 LNHDA and CDR2 SQIVND (reference sequence). The J segment lost 3 bases and the V segment lost 5 bases, leaving 7 bases of the junction unmatched. The chain's CDR3 is CASSLGGTRTDTQYF. The CDR3 bases are TGTGCCAGTAGTCTTGGAGGGACTAGAACAGATACGCAGTATTTT.

The CDR3 DNA reads TGTGCCAGCTCAAAGCAGGGAAGCACAGATACGCAGTATTTT. Its translation is CASSKQGSTDTQYF. The V and J genes are TRBV3-1 (or the pseudogene TRBV3-2) and TRBJ2-3; D may be TRBD1 (5 bases). Trimming shortened V by 8 bases and J by 0 bases, and 12 bases separated the two germline ends. The germline CDR1 and CDR2 sequences are LGHDT and YNNKEL (reference sequence). The CDR3 is made up of 14 amino acids.

V and J are TRBV7-3 and TRBJ2-2; 7 bases map to TRBD2. V lost 3 bases, J lost 6 bases, and 16 bases stayed unmatched. The germline V gene has CDR1 SGHTA and CDR2 FQGTGA. The CDR3 loop spans 18 amino acids. In DNA form, the CDR3 reads TGTGCCAGCAGCTTCCTCCCGTTGGGGGGAGGGCGCCCCGGGGAGCTGTTTTTT. As protein: CASSFLPLGGGRPGELFF.

This chain uses TRBV19 with TRBJ1-3; 7 bases fit TRBD1. The CDR3 sequence is 18 residues long. Germline CDR1 is LNHDA and CDR2 is SQIVND (reference sequence). V dropped 6 bases and J dropped 3; count of bases not matched to a gene: 17. CDR3 amino acids: CASRATGPKGNLGNTIYF. Here the CDR3 DNA reads TGTGCCAGTAGGGCGACAGGGCCTAAAGGGAATCTTGGAAACACCATATATTTT. Looking up the rest from reference TRBV19 and TRBJ1-3 gives the full variable domain: DGGITQSPKYLFRKEGQNVTLSCEQNLNHDAMYWYRQDPGQGLRLIYYSQIVNDFQKGDIAEGYSVSREKKESFPLTVTSAQKNPTAFYLCASRATGPKGNLGNTIYFGEGSWLTVV.

The chain recombines TRBV3-1 (or the pseudogene TRBV3-2) with TRBJ1-6, with 10 positions matching TRBD1. Trimming took 4 bases from V and 8 from J; bases not matched to a gene: 8. Germline CDR1 and CDR2: LGHDT and YNNKEL (reference sequence). This CDR3 is built from 16 residues. The CDR3 nucleotides read TGTGCCAGCAGCCGGCGGTACGGGACAGGGGATTCACCCCTCCACTTT. Amino acids: CASSRRYGTGDSPLHF.

V and J are TRBV19 and TRBJ2-1, with 13 bases fitting TRBD2. CDR3 length equals 17 residues. V lost 6 bases to trimming and J lost 4 bases; unmatched junction nucleotides: 9. From germline, CDR1 is LNHDA and CDR2 SQIVND (reference sequence). The CDR3 is CASRDPGTSGTYNEQFF. The CDR3 coding sequence is TGTGCCAGTAGAGACCCCGGGACTAGCGGGACTTACAATGAGCAGTTCTTC.

This chain links TRBV9 with TRBJ2-1; 8 bases are a match to TRBD2. The CDR3 sequence is 17 residues long. With V trimmed by 2 bases and J by 3 bases, 10 bases remained unmatched. Germline CDR1 and CDR2: SGDLS and YYNGEE. The chain's CDR3 is CASSVSAGGAVYNEQFF. The CDR3 bases are TGTGCCAGCAGCGTTTCGGCGGGAGGAGCGGTCTACAATGAGCAGTTCTTC.

This chain links TRBV7-2 with TRBJ2-1, with 8 bases fitting TRBD1. The V gene end was trimmed by 0 bases and the J gene end by 7 bases; junction bases not matched to a gene: 11. The CDR3 runs to 17 residues. Germline values: CDR1 SGHTA, CDR2 FQGNSA. The CDR3 region is CASSLAFGTGGQNEQFF. CDR3 DNA: TGTGCCAGCAGCTTAGCGTTTGGAACAGGGGGTCAAAATGAGCAGTTCTTC.

The chain is built from TRBV18 and TRBJ2-3, with 7 positions matching TRBD2. Germline-derived CDR1 and CDR2 are KGHSH and LQKENI. The CDR3 covers 15 residues. Trimming removed 3 bases from V and 2 bases from J; junction bases left unmatched: 5. The CDR3 sequence: CASSPGGSFTDTQYF. CDR3 DNA sequence: TGTGCCAGCTCACCCGGCGGGAGCTTCACAGATACGCAGTATTTT.

The CDR3 here is CSVTGSYNEQFF. The CDR3 coding sequence is TGCAGCGTGACAGGGTCCTACAATGAGCAGTTCTTC. The rearrangement joins TRBV29-1 to TRBJ2-1; 7 bases align to TRBD1. The CDR3 is made up of 12 amino acids. Germline values: CDR1 SQVTM, CDR2 ANQGSEA. J gave up 1 base and V 6 bases, and 0 bases lay outside the gene matches.

The V call is TRBV9, the J call TRBJ2-1; 7 positions agree with TRBD2. V lost 4 bases, J lost 4 bases, and 8 bases stayed unmatched. Per the germline V gene, CDR1 is SGDLS and CDR2 is YYNGEE. This CDR3 spans 15 amino acids. The CDR3 DNA reads TGTGCCAGCAGCACCCGACTAGCAGGGTACAATGAGCAGTTCTTC. Residues: CASSTRLAGYNEQFF.